This entry lists 32 T cell receptor beta chains sequenced from one sample in a study of response to subunit inactivated influenza vaccine. TCRdb re-analysed the RT-PCR reads in MiXCR, keeping a single row per CDR3 protein. The sample includes about 190,000 distinct CDR3 sequences, roughly an eighth seen only once; the top ten take roughly 24%. The material sequenced was CD8+ T cells sorted from PBMCs, taken around 5 days after vaccination. All receptors derive from a man aged 50 or older who received an inactivated influenza vaccine.

The rearrangement uses TRBV6-5 and TRBJ2-7, with D maybe TRBD2 (6 bases). The germline V gene encodes CDR1 MNHEY and CDR2 SVGAGI. The CDR3 spans 15 residues. The V end was cut by 2 bases, the J end by 1 base, with 12 bases between. The CDR3 spells CASSYESSDSYEQYF. The CDR3 region has the DNA TGTGCCAGCAGTTACGAGTCTAGCGATTCCTACGAGCAGTACTTC.

This clonotype was detected a few times. The V and J genes are TRBV7-2 and TRBJ2-1; 13 bases are a match to TRBD2. V lost 6 bases, J lost 6 bases, and 11 bases stayed unmatched. Per the germline V gene, CDR1 is SGHTA and CDR2 is FQGNSA. The CDR3 runs to 17 residues. CDR3 region: CASSLLAGGPGGNEQFF. The CDR3 nucleotides are TGTGCCAGCAGTTTACTAGCGGGGGGGCCCGGGGGCAATGAGCAGTTCTTC.

The table lists this clonotype with many counts. The chain uses TRBV24-1 and TRBJ2-1; D not resolved. This CDR3 comprises 12 residues. V lost 5 bases, J lost 9 bases, and 10 bases lay in between. CDR1 is KGHDR and CDR2 is SFDVKD in the germline V gene. In DNA, the CDR3 is TGTGCCACCAGTGTCCGCGAAGGTGAGCAGTTCTTC. This codes for CATSVREGEQFF.

This clonotype occurred a few times. This chain connects TRBV12-3 or TRBV12-4 to TRBJ2-7; 8 bases align to TRBD1. The CDR3 consists of 16 residues. V gave up 5 bases and J gave up 4 bases; unmatched junction bases: 13. CDR3 sequence reads: CASSPHRGRGQYEQYF. In nucleotides, the CDR3 is TGTGCCAGCAGTCCACACAGGGGCAGGGGGCAGTACGAGCAGTACTTC.

This clonotype was counted only a few times. The chain is built from TRBV5-6 and TRBJ1-2; D may be TRBD1 (6 bases). CDR1 SGHDT and CDR2 YYEEEE come from the germline V gene. The CDR3 covers 13 residues. The germline V and J ends were trimmed by 2 bases and 7 bases, with 12 bases remaining between them. The CDR3 sequence is CASSFLQGPGYTF. The CDR3 coding sequence is TGTGCCAGCAGCTTCTTACAGGGTCCTGGCTACACCTTC.

This clonotype came up a few times. V usage is TRBV14 and J usage is TRBJ1-6; 7 bases map to TRBD1. V was clipped by 4 bases and J by 6 bases; unmatched bases: 3. From germline, CDR1 is SGHDN and CDR2 FVKESK. The CDR3 loop spans 14 amino acids. CDR3: CASSRWDSNSPLHF. The CDR3 bases are TGTGCCAGCAGCCGGTGGGACAGTAATTCACCCCTCCACTTT.

The V gene is TRBV29-1, the J gene TRBJ2-1; D is undetermined. The ends were cut back, 8 bases at V and 0 bases at J, with 14 bases in the middle. Germline CDR1 and CDR2: SQVTM and ANQGSEA. The CDR3 runs 14 residues. CDR3 sequence (DNA): TGCAGCTTTCCCGTTGGCGGCTCCTACAATGAGCAGTTCTTC. This encodes CSFPVGGSYNEQFF.

This chain connects TRBV3-1 to TRBJ2-1; tentatively, D is TRBD1 or TRBD2 (5 bases each). In germline, CDR1 is LGHDT, CDR2 YNNKEL (reference sequence). CDR3 length: 15 amino acids. V was trimmed by 4 bases and J by 8 bases, leaving 18 bases between them. The DNA of the CDR3 is TGTGCCAGCAGCCTTTCACTCGTAGGGGACCATGAGCAGTTCTTC. Its translation: CASSLSLVGDHEQFF.

This clonotype has more than one count but fewer than ten. V and J are TRBV4-3 and TRBJ2-2, with 10 positions matching TRBD2. V shed 1 base, J shed 6 bases, and the junction held 14 bases outside the gene matches. The CDR3 is 19 amino acids. Germline V gene lookup returns CDR1 LGHNA and CDR2 YSLEER. CDR3 region: CASSQVWGLLAGKAGELFF. The DNA for the CDR3 is TGCGCCAGCAGCCAAGTTTGGGGTCTACTAGCGGGGAAAGCCGGGGAGCTGTTTTTT.

The CDR3 DNA follows: TGTGCCAGCAGTCCTAGCGGGGGGCCCTACGAGCAGTACTTC. Translation: CASSPSGGPYEQYF. This chain uses TRBV12-3 or TRBV12-4 with TRBJ2-7, with 11 bases identical to TRBD2. The CDR3 spans 14 residues. V shed 5 bases and J 2 bases; nucleotides not matched to a gene: 2.

The chain recombines TRBV3-1 with TRBJ1-5; 7 bases map to TRBD1. CDR1 is LGHDT, CDR2 YNNKEL, per germline (reference sequence). The trim removed 8 bases at V and 0 bases at J, leaving 4 bases unmatched. The CDR3 covers 14 residues. CDR3 sequence: CASGPGGSNQPQHF. Here the CDR3 DNA reads TGTGCCAGCGGGCCAGGGGGTAGCAATCAGCCCCAGCATTTT. The entire variable domain, with the rest obtained from reference TRBV3-1 and TRBJ1-5, is as follows: DTAVSQTPKYLVTQMGNDKSIKCEQNLGHDTMYWYKQDSKKFLKIMFSYNNKELIINETVPNRFSPKSPDKAHLNLHINSLELGDSAVYFCASGPGGSNQPQHFGDGTRLSIL.

A few counts support this clonotype. The chain is built from TRBV10-3 and TRBJ2-6; TRBD1 is a possible D gene (6 bases). The V end lost 3 bases, the J end lost 1 base, and 16 bases lay between the germline ends. Germline CDR1 reads ENHRY; CDR2 reads SYGVKD. The CDR3 is 18 amino acids. In nucleotides, the CDR3 is TGTGCCATCAGTGACCCCTTTTTACAGGGATCTGGGGCCAACGTCCTGACTTTC. It codes for CAISDPFLQGSGANVLTF.

This clonotype turned up a few times. This sequence joins TRBV28 and TRBJ1-4, with TRBD1 as a possible D gene (6 bases). The CDR3 length is 14 residues. Germline V gene lookup returns CDR1 MDHEN and CDR2 SYDVKM. Trimming shortened V by 6 bases and J by 7 bases, and 15 bases separated the two germline ends. CDR3 in amino acids: CASSPTGFSEKLFF. The CDR3 nucleotides read TGTGCCAGCAGCCCCACAGGGTTTAGTGAAAAACTGTTTTTT.

The V and J genes are TRBV11-2 and TRBJ2-7, with TRBD2 matching over 12 bases. The CDR3 is made up of 18 amino acids. Germline CDR1 is SGHAT and CDR2 is FQNNGV. Germline trimming cut 0 bases from V and 0 bases from J; bases unmatched to any gene: 6. In DNA, the CDR3 is TGTGCCAGCAGCTTAGAACTAGCGGGAGGCCGCTTCTCCTACGAGCAGTACTTC. The encoded protein is CASSLELAGGRFSYEQYF. Based on the CDR3 plus reference TRBV11-2 and TRBJ2-7, the full variable domain is EAGVAQSPRYKIIEKRQSVAFWCNPISGHATLYWYQQILGQGPKLLIQFQNNGVVDDSQLPKDRFSAERLKGVDSTLKIQPAKLEDSAVYLCASSLELAGGRFSYEQYFGPGTRLTVT.

This chain connects TRBV7-9 to TRBJ2-2; D gene unclear. Germline values: CDR1 SEHNR, CDR2 FQNEAQ (reference sequence). The CDR3 sequence is 16 residues long. The V end lost 5 bases, the J end lost 1 base, and 14 bases lay between the germline ends. The CDR3 here is CASSPKTRMNTGELFF. The CDR3 DNA follows: TGTGCCAGCAGCCCGAAAACGCGGATGAACACCGGGGAGCTGTTTTTT.

The sample holds a few counts of this clonotype. The chain has TRBV7-8 and TRBJ2-2; 9 bases align to TRBD1. There are 17 residues in the CDR3. Germline trimming cut 4 bases from V and 0 bases from J; bases unmatched to any gene: 6. Germline lookup yields CDR1 SGHVS and CDR2 FQNEAQ. The CDR3 reads CASSWDTGGANTGELFF. As DNA, the CDR3 is TGTGCCAGCAGCTGGGATACAGGGGGCGCGAACACCGGGGAGCTGTTTTTT.

The chain links TRBV7-2 to TRBJ2-1; TRBD2 matches 12 bases. CDR3 length equals 17 residues. V shed 2 bases, J shed 7 bases, and the junction held 9 bases outside the gene matches. Germline V CDR1 and CDR2: SGHTA, FQGNSA. Written as DNA, the CDR3 is TGTGCCAGCAGCTTATCGCTAGCGGGAGGGCCAGAGAATGAGCAGTTCTTC. Encoded protein: CASSLSLAGGPENEQFF.

The sample holds a few counts of this clonotype. This chain uses TRBV12-3 or TRBV12-4 with TRBJ2-7; TRBD1 aligns across 10 bases. The length of the CDR3 is 15 residues. After removal of 3 bases from V and 7 bases from J, the junction contained 9 bases not matched to a gene. The CDR3 DNA reads TGTGCCAGCAGTTTTTTTTGGACAGGGGGTGAGGAGCAGTACTTC. Translation: CASSFFWTGGEEQYF.

This clonotype was counted many times. This chain links TRBV4-3 with TRBJ1-1; D possibly corresponds to TRBD1 (6 bases). Germline CDR1 is LGHNA and CDR2 is YSLEER. Trimming took off 4 bases at V and 2 bases at J, with 11 bases between the two ends. This CDR3 has 14 residues. CDR3 amino acids: CASSLGHTNTEAFF. CDR3 in DNA: TGCGCCAGCAGCCTGGGACACACCAACACTGAAGCTTTCTTT.

The chain links TRBV24-1 to TRBJ2-3; D possibly corresponds to TRBD2 (5 bases). Trimming pared 4 bases from V and 0 bases from J, leaving 22 bases between. The CDR3 consists of 19 residues. Germline V gene data show CDR1 as KGHDR and CDR2 as SFDVKD. The CDR3 reads CATSDLPGGPNESTDTQYF. The CDR3 DNA sequence: TGTGCCACCAGTGACCTCCCCGGCGGGCCAAATGAAAGCACAGATACGCAGTATTTT.

The chain links TRBV20-1 to TRBJ2-7; D remains unclear. Trimming left V 0 bases short and J 2 bases short, with 14 bases between. Germline V gives CDR1 DFQATT, CDR2 SNEGSKA (reference sequence). This CDR3 has 15 amino acids. CDR3 residues: CSAREVGSPPYEQYF. The CDR3, as DNA: TGCAGTGCTAGAGAAGTGGGCAGCCCGCCCTACGAGCAGTACTTC.

A word on this clonotype: The junction departs from the called germline gene at one end, perhaps through a read error. The chain uses TRBV4-2 and TRBJ1-1; D unclear. CDR1 and CDR2 (germline): LGHNA, YNFKEQ. The CDR3 spans 14 residues. CDR3 region: CASTLSAPETEAFF. The DNA of the CDR3 is TGTGCCAGCACTCTCTCGGCTCCCGAAACTGAAGCGTTCTTT.

This sequence joins TRBV20-1 and TRBJ1-5; D ambiguous. Trimming left V 0 bases short and J 2 bases short, with 8 bases between. Per the germline V gene, CDR1 is DFQATT and CDR2 is SNEGSKA (reference sequence). The CDR3 loop spans 14 amino acids. The CDR3 spells CSARDFSGNQPQHF. CDR3 sequence (DNA): TGCAGTGCTAGAGATTTCTCTGGCAATCAGCCCCAGCATTTT.

The gene calls are TRBV24-1 and TRBJ2-3; 12 nucleotides match TRBD1. V shed 6 bases and J 4 bases; nucleotides not matched to a gene: 13. CDR3 length: 18 amino acids. Germline values: CDR1 KGHDR, CDR2 SFDVKD. CDR3 amino acids: CATSNTDGTGGASDTQYF. DNA of the CDR3: TGTGCCACCAGTAATACAGACGGGACAGGGGGCGCCTCAGATACGCAGTATTTT.

This clonotype was picked up a small number of times. V gene TRBV30 combines with J gene TRBJ2-7; unclear D gene. V was cut by 1 base and J by 2 bases, with 9 bases left in between. The CDR3 runs 13 residues. The germline V gene has CDR1 GTSNPN and CDR2 SVGIG (reference sequence). The CDR3 spells CAWSGEVPYEQYF. CDR3 coding DNA: TGTGCCTGGAGTGGAGAAGTCCCCTACGAGCAGTACTTC. The full variable domain, rest sourced from reference TRBV30 and TRBJ2-7, is SQTIHQWPATLVQPVGSPLSLECTVEGTSNPNLYWYRQAAGRGLQLLFYSVGIGQISSEVPQNLSASRPQDRQFILSSKKLLLSDSGFYLCAWSGEVPYEQYFGPGTRLTVT.

CDR3 residues: CASSWAGRFNEQFF. DNA of the CDR3: TGTGCCAGCAGTTGGGCAGGGAGGTTCAATGAGCAGTTCTTC. This chain uses TRBV27 with TRBJ2-1; D is possibly TRBD2 (6 bases). V was clipped by 4 bases and J by 6 bases, with 13 bases between them. CDR1 and CDR2 from the germline V gene are MNHEY and SMNVEV (reference sequence). This CDR3 is 14 amino acids long.

This clonotype came up a few times. The V call is TRBV27, the J call TRBJ2-7; D call uncertain. Trimming cost V 5 bases and J 3 bases, with 17 bases left between them. There are 15 residues in the CDR3. Per the germline V gene, CDR1 is MNHEY and CDR2 is SMNVEV (reference sequence). The CDR3 loop is CASSPTGPGGYEQYF. The DNA of the CDR3 is TGTGCCAGCAGTCCCACCGGACCCGGCGGCTACGAGCAGTACTTC.

This clonotype was counted a few times. The chain has TRBV6-2 or TRBV6-3 and TRBJ1-2, with TRBD1 identical over 9 bases. Unmatched junction bases numbered 8, after V lost 2 bases and J lost 4 bases. The CDR3 covers 16 residues. The germline CDR1 and CDR2 sequences are MNHEY and SVGEGT. For the CDR3, the DNA is TGTGCCAGCAGTTACGTTGGGGACAGGGTCGGCTATGGCTACACCTTC. It codes for CASSYVGDRVGYGYTF.

This clonotype was picked up one time. The missing conserved phenylalanine or tryptophan at the end of this CDR3 makes a read error likely. The rearrangement links TRBV15 to TRBJ2-7, with TRBD2 matching 9 bases. The V and J ends lost 5 bases and 5 bases, in that order; junction bases with no gene match: 13. Germline values: CDR1 LNHNV, CDR2 YYDKDF (reference sequence). The CDR3 runs 16 residues. This chain's CDR3 is CATSGYSGRGTHEQYL. The DNA of the CDR3 is TGTGCCACCAGCGGCTATAGCGGGAGAGGGACTCACGAGCAGTACTTA.

This clonotype was seen more than once but under ten times. The rearrangement joins TRBV2 to TRBJ1-4; D is perhaps TRBD1 (5 bases). The CDR3 length is 15 residues. Germline V gene data show CDR1 as SNHLY and CDR2 as FYNNEI. V was clipped by 1 base and J by 5 bases, with 11 bases between them. This CDR3 is CASSEVGTGNEKLFF. The CDR3 region has the DNA TGTGCCAGCAGTGAAGTTGGGACGGGAAATGAAAAACTGTTTTTT.

This clonotype was seen only a few times. The rearrangement uses TRBV7-2 and TRBJ2-5; 8 nucleotides line up with TRBD2. There are 14 residues in the CDR3. Germline V lookup: CDR1 SGHTA, CDR2 FQGNSA. The V and J ends lost 1 base and 5 bases, in that order; junction bases with no gene match: 3. This CDR3 is CASSLGTSWETQYF. The CDR3 DNA sequence: TGTGCCAGCAGCTTAGGGACTAGCTGGGAGACCCAGTACTTC.

The chain recombines TRBV4-1 with TRBJ2-2; 8 bases are a match to TRBD2. Unmatched junction bases numbered 12, after V lost 0 bases and J lost 9 bases. There are 17 residues in the CDR3. Per germline, CDR1 MGHRA and CDR2 YSYEKL. The CDR3 DNA sequence: TGCGCCAGCAGCCAAGAAGGGCGACTAGCGCGTCACCGGGAGCTGTTTTTT. Protein sequence: CASSQEGRLARHRELFF.